A selection of T cell receptor beta chains follows, all from one sample in a study of blood T cells in healthy people across ages. TCRdb reanalysed the 5' RACE reads using MiXCR and keeps one entry per CDR3 protein. The top ten hold 3.5% to 4% of the sample, which has 600,000 or so distinct CDR3 sequences, around 21% seen once. The sequenced sample was blood. The receptors come from a man aged 65-85 years in good health. CDR3s leave out the opening cysteine and the closing phenylalanine or tryptophan. Fields, in order: V gene, clone size, CDR3 protein. Not every row has a clone size; where given, it reads once, few, many or a size class.

v_call: TRBV6-4; clone_size: .; cdr3_aa: ASSLETGPLGELF
v_call: TRBV20-1; clone_size: .; cdr3_aa: SATAGTGGTDTQY
v_call: TRBV5-1; clone_size: few; cdr3_aa: ASSLAGVRTGNTIY
v_call: TRBV20-1; clone_size: .; cdr3_aa: SATGTSGTNTGELF
v_call: TRBV20-1; clone_size: .; cdr3_aa: SASRTSTSTDTQY
v_call: TRBV7-2; clone_size: few; cdr3_aa: ASSLSSGREETQY
v_call: TRBV5-1; clone_size: once; cdr3_aa: ASSLPAGGDEQF
v_call: TRBV9; clone_size: .; cdr3_aa: ASSVLGLTIDEQF
v_call: TRBV5-1; clone_size: few; cdr3_aa: ASRRGNTDTQY
v_call: TRBV4-1; clone_size: few; cdr3_aa: ASSQEWRVTYNEQF